This T cell receptor beta chain was identified in a study of PD-1 blockade in classical Hodgkin lymphoma (TCRdb year 2020). A note on the overall study: Nivolumab dosing was 3 mg/kg intravenously every 2 weeks, continuing until either disease progression or unacceptable toxicity. The study used CyTOF and TCR beta sequencing to define a peripheral blood immune signature of response to PD-1 blockade in classical Hodgkin lymphoma.

What the study reported, not specific to this receptor: CD4+ but not CD8+ TCR diversity rose significantly by C4D1 (p=0.0027 vs p=0.16), most apparent in complete responders (p=0.02). Diversity was lower in patients who began nivolumab less than 1 year after ASCT, so these patients were left out of later analyses to avoid confounding by immune reconstitution. Newly diagnosed patients were reported to have lower baseline TCR diversity than healthy donors, and relapsed/refractory patients were reported to have lower baseline TCR diversity still. Trial patients achieving complete response had baseline diversity similar to newly diagnosed patients, whereas partial responders and progressors had significantly lower diversity. Only a single clinical trial cohort was studied, and what caused the repertoire differences, possibly disease activity or prior therapy, remained undefined.

Worth noting for this clone: Its antigen remains unidentified. No quality values exist for individual bases; no much larger clone is one base distant.

The time point label of this sample denotes: cycle 4 day 1 (C4D1), after more than 5 weeks of nivolumab. Relapse after autologous stem cell transplantation had occurred in all trial patients, and cohorts A, B and C were distinguished by prior brentuximab vedotin exposure. A total of roughly 57 patients with relapsed/refractory classical Hodgkin lymphoma made up the trial cohort, and each patient's best overall response was complete response, partial response or progressive disease. In the multi-cohort phase II CheckMate 205 trial, trial patients received single-agent nivolumab. An independent review committee assessed best overall response using the 2007 International Working Group response criteria. Trial PBMCs were obtained immediately prior to nivolumab initiation (C1D1) and on therapy at cycle 2 day 1 and cycle 4 day 1. After peripheral blood was drawn into 8 mL Vacutainer Cell Preparation Tubes, PBMCs were isolated by centrifugation and then cryopreserved.

The Qiagen DNeasy kit was used to extract genomic DNA both from unsorted PBMCs and from the negatively selected CD4+ and CD8+ fractions. Amplification of TCR beta CDR3 regions was done by immunoSEQ multiplex PCR with primers that anneal to V and J segments. A synthetic immune receptor repertoire was used to minimize amplification bias, and any remaining bias was removed computationally after sequencing. In the paper's pipeline: Custom Python scripts were used to quantify repertoire diversity as the Shannon entropy index. Unsorted, CD4+ and CD8+ repertoires were examined separately, except in combined analyses, for which CD4+ and CD8+ sequences were merged in silico. Clonal expansion was defined as a frequency increase of at least 2-fold after treatment compared with C1D1, and clones undetected at baseline were assigned a pseudocount of 0.5. Singleton clones were defined as clones with 0 or 1 copy at C1D1, and non-singleton clones were defined as clones with 2 or more copies. Clones expanded in unsorted samples were labelled as CD4+, CD8+ or unknown by matching protein sequences in sorted samples from the same patient. Wilcoxon tests were applied to paired samples to test diversity changes from C1D1 to C4D1. In TCRdb, the immuneACCESS table is reduced to in-frame sequences with V and J assigned. These tables do not hold every clone; where another copy was compared, an unresolved V gene accounts for under half, and the others remain unexplained. V and J calls plus clone size are reproduced from that table; the DNA served to infer D and trimming. This sample lists 64,000 or so clones; roughly nine tenths were detected once. Roughly 8% of the sample is in the top ten clones.

The sample in question was peripheral blood mononuclear cells (PBMCs), obtained before the fourth cycle of nivolumab. This clonotype originated in a human donor with classical Hodgkin lymphoma.

Here is the DNA: TGTGCCAGCAGCGTAGGGGGACAGGTCCTCACAGATACGCAGTATTTT. This yields the protein CASSVGGQVLTDTQYF. The rearranged chain carries TRBV9 and TRBJ2-3; the central 8 bases match TRBD1. There are 16 amino acids in the CDR3, from cysteine to phenylalanine inclusive. The kept DNA is CDR3 alone, 48 bases in frame from the first base. After removal of 0 bases from V and 2 bases from J, the junction retains 5 bases not matched to a gene. Based on the germline V gene, the CDR1 and CDR2 sequences are SGDLS and YYNGEE. The CDR3, completed at both ends by the reference TRBV9 and TRBJ2-3 genes, gives the full variable domain DSGVTQTPKHLITATGQRVTLRCSPRSGDLSVYWYQQSLDQGLQFLIQYYNGEERAKGNILERFSAQQFPDLHSELNLSSLELGDSALYFCASSVGGQVLTDTQYFGPGTRLTVL.